The entry below describes one T cell receptor beta chain. Trimming took 0 bases from V and 0 from J, leaving 12 bases between them. Germline V gene lookup returns CDR1 LGHNA and CDR2 YSLEER. This CDR3 region has 17 residues. These data originate in a study of blood T cell repertoires in COVID-19. Across the whole study: From the United States, Italy and Spain came samples of acute and convalescent COVID-19. The cDNA or gDNA used as material had been derived from T cells, B-cell-depleted T cells, or PBMCs.

Study processing details: Quantification of nucleated cells was approximated via reference gene primer amplification. TCRdb's table, derived via immunoSEQ multiplex PCR, lists solely in-frame clones and lacks some. The V and J calls and clone size were taken over from that table, and D and trimming were inferred from the DNA. The sample yields around 78,000 clones, about 81% seen once. The sample comprised peripheral blood. This clonotype was sampled from a human donor in a cohort sampled during active COVID-19. V is TRBV4-3 and J is TRBJ2-1; a possible D gene is TRBD2 (6 bases). CDR3 bases: TGCGCCAGCAGCCAAGATGGCCCCGGGGGCTCCTACAATGAGCAGTTCTTC. Amino acids: CASSQDGPGGSYNEQFF.